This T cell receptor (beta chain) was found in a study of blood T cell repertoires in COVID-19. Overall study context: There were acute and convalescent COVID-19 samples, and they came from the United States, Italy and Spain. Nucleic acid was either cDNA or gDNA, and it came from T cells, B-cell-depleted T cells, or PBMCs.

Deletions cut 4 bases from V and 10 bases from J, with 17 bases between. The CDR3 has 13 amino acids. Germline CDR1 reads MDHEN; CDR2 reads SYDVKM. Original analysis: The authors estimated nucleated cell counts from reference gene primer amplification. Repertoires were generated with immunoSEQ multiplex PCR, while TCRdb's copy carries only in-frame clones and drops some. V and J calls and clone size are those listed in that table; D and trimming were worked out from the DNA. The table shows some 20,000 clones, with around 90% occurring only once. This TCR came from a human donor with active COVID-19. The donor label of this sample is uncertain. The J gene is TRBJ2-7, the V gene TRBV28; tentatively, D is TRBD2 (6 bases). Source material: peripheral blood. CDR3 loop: CASSSDHPGGQYF. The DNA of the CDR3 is TGTGCCAGCAGTTCCGACCACCCCGGGGGTCAGTACTTC. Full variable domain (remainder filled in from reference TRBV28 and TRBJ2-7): DVKVTQSSRYLVKRTGEKVFLECVQDMDHENMFWYRQDPGLGLRLIYFSYDVKMKEKGDIPEGYSVSREKKERFSLILESASTNQTSMYLCASSSDHPGGQYFGPGTRLTVT.